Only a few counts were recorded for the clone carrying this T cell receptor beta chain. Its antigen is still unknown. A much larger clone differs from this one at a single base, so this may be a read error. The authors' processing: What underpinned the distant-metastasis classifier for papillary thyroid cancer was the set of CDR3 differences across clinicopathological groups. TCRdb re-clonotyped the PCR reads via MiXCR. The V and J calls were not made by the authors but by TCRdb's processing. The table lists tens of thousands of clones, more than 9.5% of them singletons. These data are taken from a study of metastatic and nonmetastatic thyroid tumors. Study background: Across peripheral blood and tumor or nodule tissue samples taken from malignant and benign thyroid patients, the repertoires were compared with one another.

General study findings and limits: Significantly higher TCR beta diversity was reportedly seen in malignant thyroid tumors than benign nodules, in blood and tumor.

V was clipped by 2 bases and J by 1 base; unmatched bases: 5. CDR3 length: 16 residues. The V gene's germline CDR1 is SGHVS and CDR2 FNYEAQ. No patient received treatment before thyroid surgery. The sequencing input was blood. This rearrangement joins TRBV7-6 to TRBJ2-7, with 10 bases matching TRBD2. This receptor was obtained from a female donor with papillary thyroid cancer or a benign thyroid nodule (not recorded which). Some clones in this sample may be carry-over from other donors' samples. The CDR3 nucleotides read TGTGCCAGCAGCTTACTAGCGGGAGCGAGATCCTACGAGCAGTACTTC. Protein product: CASSLLAGARSYEQYF.